The rows below give T cell receptor beta chains drawn from one sample of a study of blood T cell repertoires in COVID-19. Profiled with immunoSEQ multiplex PCR; TCRdb holds only in-frame clones, not every one. The sample yields more than 250,000 clones, nearly 90% seen once. Material for sequencing was PBMCs or T cells enriched from blood (not recorded which). These receptors all come from a woman aged 18-29 years with acute COVID-19. Both conserved end residues are part of each CDR3. A D gene is named only where the DNA matches it firmly. A row's size may be missing; if present it is once, few, many or a size class.

v_call: TRBV6-5; j_call: TRBJ2-1; d_call: TRBD2; clone_size: NA; cdr3_length: 14; cdr3_aa: CASSPLSSSGEQFF; cdr3_nt: TGTGCCAGCAGTCCCCTAAGCAGTAGCGGGGAGCAGTTCTTC
v_call: TRBV15; j_call: TRBJ2-1; d_call: NA; clone_size: NA; cdr3_length: 16; cdr3_aa: CATSRPPRVSYNEQFF; cdr3_nt: TGTGCCACCAGCAGACCCCCGCGGGTCTCCTACAATGAGCAGTTCTTC
v_call: TRBV6-1; j_call: TRBJ1-2; d_call: NA; clone_size: NA; cdr3_length: 13; cdr3_aa: CASSEQGFRGYTF; cdr3_nt: TGTGCCAGCAGTGAACAGGGGTTTCGGGGCTACACCTTC
v_call: TRBV5-6; j_call: TRBJ1-1; d_call: TRBD1; clone_size: NA; cdr3_length: 15; cdr3_aa: CASSLAGTGDTEAFF; cdr3_nt: TGTGCCAGCAGCTTGGCCGGGACAGGGGACACTGAAGCTTTCTTT
v_call: TRBV5-4; j_call: TRBJ1-6; d_call: NA; clone_size: NA; cdr3_length: 13; cdr3_aa: CASRTAFNSPLHF; cdr3_nt: TGTGCCAGCAGGACAGCATTTAATTCACCCCTCCACTTT
v_call: TRBV27; j_call: TRBJ2-4; d_call: TRBD2; clone_size: NA; cdr3_length: 15; cdr3_aa: CASSFFSGGKNIQYF; cdr3_nt: TGTGCCAGCAGTTTCTTTAGCGGGGGCAAAAACATTCAGTACTTC
v_call: TRBV10-1; j_call: TRBJ2-1; d_call: TRBD2; clone_size: NA; cdr3_length: 18; cdr3_aa: CASNPGTSGIVSYNEQFF; cdr3_nt: TGCGCCAGCAATCCAGGGACTAGCGGGATTGTATCCTACAATGAGCAGTTCTTC
v_call: TRBV28; j_call: TRBJ2-7; d_call: TRBD1; clone_size: NA; cdr3_length: 15; cdr3_aa: CASSSGGTGGREQYF; cdr3_nt: TGTGCCAGCAGTTCCGGAGGGACAGGGGGGCGCGAGCAGTACTTC
v_call: TRBV18; j_call: TRBJ1-5; d_call: TRBD1; clone_size: NA; cdr3_length: 14; cdr3_aa: CASSGSDRAQPQHF; cdr3_nt: TGTGCCAGCTCAGGATCAGACAGGGCTCAGCCCCAGCATTTT
v_call: TRBV6-5; j_call: TRBJ2-7; d_call: TRBD2; clone_size: NA; cdr3_length: 15; cdr3_aa: CASNTGLAQSYEQYF; cdr3_nt: TGTGCCAGCAACACGGGACTAGCGCAATCCTACGAGCAGTACTTC
v_call: TRBV25-1; j_call: TRBJ1-2; d_call: NA; clone_size: few; cdr3_length: 14; cdr3_aa: CASQGGATLYGYTF; cdr3_nt: TGTGCCAGCCAAGGGGGAGCCACCCTCTATGGCTACACCTTC
v_call: TRBV30; j_call: TRBJ2-2; d_call: NA; clone_size: NA; cdr3_length: 15; cdr3_aa: CAWSGRGRGTGELFF; cdr3_nt: TGTGCCTGGAGTGGACGGGGTCGGGGCACCGGGGAGCTGTTTTTT
v_call: TRBV4-3; j_call: TRBJ1-2; d_call: NA; clone_size: NA; cdr3_length: 16; cdr3_aa: CASSQDLSRGNYGYTF; cdr3_nt: TGCGCCAGCAGCCAAGATCTTAGCAGGGGAAACTATGGCTACACCTTC
v_call: TRBV7-2; j_call: TRBJ2-1; d_call: TRBD2; clone_size: NA; cdr3_length: 13; cdr3_aa: CANRLAGVHEQFF; cdr3_nt: TGTGCCAACAGACTAGCGGGAGTTCATGAGCAGTTCTTC
v_call: TRBV5-4; j_call: TRBJ2-3; d_call: TRBD2; clone_size: NA; cdr3_length: 16; cdr3_aa: CASSSRGSGSGDTQYF; cdr3_nt: TGTGCCAGCAGCTCCCGTGGTAGCGGGAGTGGAGATACGCAGTATTTT
v_call: TRBV5-1; j_call: TRBJ1-6; d_call: NA; clone_size: once; cdr3_length: 13; cdr3_aa: CASSLSSDSPLHF; cdr3_nt: TGCGCCAGCAGCTTATCATCGGATTCACCCCTCCACTTT
v_call: TRBV5-4; j_call: TRBJ2-2; d_call: NA; clone_size: once; cdr3_length: 15; cdr3_aa: CASSLGTANTGELFF; cdr3_nt: TGTGCCAGCAGCTTGGGAACAGCGAACACCGGGGAGCTGTTTTTT
v_call: TRBV30; j_call: TRBJ2-1; d_call: TRBD1; clone_size: once; cdr3_length: 11; cdr3_aa: CAWGGQVTQFF; cdr3_nt: TGTGCCTGGGGGGGACAGGTCACTCAGTTCTTC
v_call: TRBV6-5; j_call: TRBJ1-5; d_call: NA; clone_size: NA; cdr3_length: 14; cdr3_aa: CASSYSPGNQPQHF; cdr3_nt: TGTGCCAGCAGTTACTCGCCGGGAAATCAGCCCCAGCATTTT
v_call: TRBV27; j_call: TRBJ2-6; d_call: NA; clone_size: NA; cdr3_length: 16; cdr3_aa: CASCFFPPTGANVLTF; cdr3_nt: TGTGCCAGCTGTTTTTTCCCCCCCACTGGGGCCAACGTCCTGACTTTC
v_call: TRBV18; j_call: TRBJ1-4; d_call: NA; clone_size: NA; cdr3_length: 15; cdr3_aa: CASSPDLVDSKKLFF; cdr3_nt: TGTGCCAGCTCACCAGATCTGGTAGATTCAAAAAAACTGTTTTTT
v_call: TRBV3-1/TRBV3-2; j_call: TRBJ2-7; d_call: TRBD2; clone_size: NA; cdr3_length: 15; cdr3_aa: CASSPGTSGFSEQYF; cdr3_nt: TGTGCCAGCAGCCCTGGGACTAGCGGGTTCAGTGAGCAGTACTTC
v_call: TRBV18; j_call: TRBJ1-5; d_call: NA; clone_size: NA; cdr3_length: 16; cdr3_aa: CASSPDASPRNQPQHF; cdr3_nt: TGTGCCAGCTCACCAGATGCATCCCCGAGAAATCAGCCCCAGCATTTT
v_call: TRBV7-9; j_call: TRBJ2-3; d_call: TRBD2; clone_size: NA; cdr3_length: 17; cdr3_aa: CASSPRLAGDGTDTQYF; cdr3_nt: TGTGCCAGCAGTCCTCGACTAGCGGGAGATGGCACAGATACGCAGTATTTT
v_call: TRBV28; j_call: TRBJ2-1; d_call: NA; clone_size: NA; cdr3_length: 16; cdr3_aa: CASSTPSTGTYNEQFF; cdr3_nt: TGTGCCAGCAGTACCCCCTCGACAGGAACCTACAATGAGCAGTTCTTC
v_call: TRBV28; j_call: TRBJ2-7; d_call: TRBD1; clone_size: NA; cdr3_length: 12; cdr3_aa: CASTRGSYEQYF; cdr3_nt: TGTGCCAGCACCAGGGGGTCCTACGAGCAGTACTTC
v_call: TRBV5-6; j_call: TRBJ2-5; d_call: TRBD1; clone_size: NA; cdr3_length: 19; cdr3_aa: CASSLSDRGPESYQETQYF; cdr3_nt: TGTGCCAGCAGCTTGTCGGACAGGGGGCCCGAATCGTACCAAGAGACCCAGTACTTC
v_call: TRBV10-1; j_call: TRBJ2-1; d_call: TRBD2; clone_size: NA; cdr3_length: 18; cdr3_aa: CASSGRTSGRGLDNEQFF; cdr3_nt: TGCGCCAGCAGTGGACGAACTAGCGGGAGGGGACTGGACAATGAGCAGTTCTTC
v_call: TRBV14; j_call: TRBJ2-1; d_call: NA; clone_size: NA; cdr3_length: 15; cdr3_aa: CASSRRSGGYNEQFF; cdr3_nt: TGTGCCAGCAGCCGCCGTAGCGGAGGTTACAATGAGCAGTTCTTC
v_call: TRBV14; j_call: TRBJ2-5; d_call: TRBD2; clone_size: NA; cdr3_length: 15; cdr3_aa: CASSNLAGGSETQYF; cdr3_nt: TGTGCCAGCAGCAACCTAGCGGGAGGATCGGAGACCCAGTACTTC
v_call: TRBV29-1; j_call: TRBJ2-1; d_call: TRBD1; clone_size: NA; cdr3_length: 15; cdr3_aa: CSTSPYTGVGNEQFF; cdr3_nt: TGCAGCACATCTCCCTACACAGGGGTTGGGAATGAGCAGTTCTTC
v_call: TRBV19; j_call: TRBJ2-3; d_call: NA; clone_size: NA; cdr3_length: 14; cdr3_aa: CASSNQGLYGTQYF; cdr3_nt: TGTGCCAGTAGTAACCAGGGACTCTACGGCACGCAGTATTTT
v_call: TRBV6-6; j_call: TRBJ1-6; d_call: NA; clone_size: NA; cdr3_length: 14; cdr3_aa: CASSYGWESSPLHF; cdr3_nt: TGTGCCAGCAGTTACGGGTGGGAGAGCTCACCCCTCCACTTT
v_call: TRBV18; j_call: TRBJ1-3; d_call: NA; clone_size: NA; cdr3_length: 16; cdr3_aa: CASSPWGESSGNTIYF; cdr3_nt: TGTGCCAGCTCACCATGGGGGGAGAGCTCTGGAAACACCATATATTTT
v_call: TRBV5-1; j_call: TRBJ1-1; d_call: NA; clone_size: NA; cdr3_length: 15; cdr3_aa: CASSLSGQSNTEAFF; cdr3_nt: TGCGCCAGCAGCTTGTCCGGACAGTCGAACACTGAAGCTTTCTTT
v_call: TRBV7-9; j_call: TRBJ2-3; d_call: TRBD1; clone_size: NA; cdr3_length: 15; cdr3_aa: CASSVIQGAGDTQYF; cdr3_nt: TGTGCCAGCAGCGTTATACAGGGGGCTGGAGATACGCAGTATTTT
v_call: TRBV3-1/TRBV3-2; j_call: TRBJ2-6; d_call: NA; clone_size: NA; cdr3_length: 19; cdr3_aa: CASSQGRGRESSGANVLTF; cdr3_nt: TGTGCCAGCAGCCAAGGGAGGGGCAGGGAAAGCTCTGGGGCCAACGTCCTGACTTTC
v_call: TRBV7-3; j_call: TRBJ2-7; d_call: TRBD2; clone_size: NA; cdr3_length: 15; cdr3_aa: CASSLGGASGYEQYF; cdr3_nt: TGTGCCAGCAGCTTGGGCGGGGCTAGCGGCTACGAGCAGTACTTC
v_call: TRBV7-2; j_call: TRBJ2-5; d_call: NA; clone_size: NA; cdr3_length: 12; cdr3_aa: CASSLVRETQYF; cdr3_nt: TGTGCCAGCAGCTTAGTGAGGGAGACCCAGTACTTC
v_call: TRBV24-1; j_call: TRBJ2-6; d_call: NA; clone_size: NA; cdr3_length: 18; cdr3_aa: CATSDSRQGRAGANVLTF; cdr3_nt: TGTGCCACCAGTGACTCCAGACAGGGGAGGGCTGGGGCCAACGTCCTGACTTTC
v_call: TRBV3-1/TRBV3-2; j_call: TRBJ2-2; d_call: NA; clone_size: NA; cdr3_length: 13; cdr3_aa: CASSPTGSGELFF; cdr3_nt: TGTGCCAGCAGCCCAACAGGGTCCGGGGAGCTGTTTTTT
v_call: TRBV7-2; j_call: TRBJ1-5; d_call: TRBD1; clone_size: once; cdr3_length: 14; cdr3_aa: CASSLRQGNQPQHF; cdr3_nt: TGTGCCAGCAGCTTGCGACAGGGGAATCAGCCCCAGCATTTT
v_call: TRBV5-4; j_call: TRBJ2-1; d_call: NA; clone_size: once; cdr3_length: 14; cdr3_aa: CASSLVITESGQFF; cdr3_nt: TGTGCCAGCAGCTTGGTTATAACGGAGTCCGGGCAGTTCTTC
v_call: TRBV27; j_call: TRBJ2-3; d_call: TRBD1; clone_size: NA; cdr3_length: 14; cdr3_aa: CASSLRQGPDTQYF; cdr3_nt: TGTGCCAGCAGTCTTCGACAGGGCCCAGATACGCAGTATTTT
v_call: TRBV3-1/TRBV3-2; j_call: TRBJ2-2; d_call: NA; clone_size: NA; cdr3_length: 15; cdr3_aa: CASSQSFLDTGELFF; cdr3_nt: TGTGCCAGCAGCCAAAGTTTTCTAGACACCGGGGAGCTGTTTTTT
v_call: TRBV7-9; j_call: TRBJ1-2; d_call: NA; clone_size: NA; cdr3_length: 13; cdr3_aa: CATHPSGDYGYTF; cdr3_nt: TGTGCCACCCATCCATCGGGGGACTATGGCTACACCTTC
v_call: TRBV28; j_call: TRBJ2-5; d_call: TRBD1; clone_size: NA; cdr3_length: 15; cdr3_aa: CASRSDRGRLETQYF; cdr3_nt: TGTGCCAGCAGATCGGACAGGGGGCGCTTAGAGACCCAGTACTTC
v_call: TRBV27; j_call: TRBJ2-7; d_call: NA; clone_size: NA; cdr3_length: 14; cdr3_aa: CASSFSGNSYEQYF; cdr3_nt: TGTGCCAGCAGTTTTTCAGGGAACTCCTACGAGCAGTACTTC
v_call: TRBV7-9; j_call: TRBJ2-7; d_call: TRBD1; clone_size: once; cdr3_length: 15; cdr3_aa: CASSHRTDRGGEQYF; cdr3_nt: TGTGCCAGCAGCCATAGGACTGACAGGGGCGGGGAGCAGTACTTC
v_call: TRBV3-1/TRBV3-2; j_call: TRBJ2-2; d_call: TRBD1; clone_size: NA; cdr3_length: 16; cdr3_aa: CASSQWDRADTGELFF; cdr3_nt: TGTGCCAGCAGCCAATGGGACAGGGCCGACACCGGGGAGCTGTTTTTT
v_call: TRBV27; j_call: TRBJ2-1; d_call: NA; clone_size: few; cdr3_length: 15; cdr3_aa: CASSLSFSVNNEQFF; cdr3_nt: TGTGCCAGCAGTTTATCGTTTAGCGTGAACAATGAGCAGTTCTTC
v_call: TRBV18; j_call: TRBJ2-1; d_call: TRBD2; clone_size: NA; cdr3_length: 17; cdr3_aa: CASSPPARLAGTDEQFF; cdr3_nt: TGTGCCAGCTCACCTCCCGCGAGACTAGCGGGTACGGATGAGCAGTTCTTC
v_call: TRBV12-5; j_call: TRBJ1-1; d_call: NA; clone_size: NA; cdr3_length: 15; cdr3_aa: CASAAPTGSVSEAFF; cdr3_nt: TGTGCTAGTGCCGCCCCTACAGGGTCGGTTTCTGAAGCTTTCTTT
v_call: TRBV18; j_call: TRBJ1-1; d_call: NA; clone_size: NA; cdr3_length: 14; cdr3_aa: CASSPSGPSTEAFF; cdr3_nt: TGTGCCAGCTCACCTTCAGGGCCGAGCACTGAAGCTTTCTTT
v_call: TRBV18; j_call: TRBJ2-1; d_call: NA; clone_size: once; cdr3_length: 13; cdr3_aa: CASSPPGRNEQFF; cdr3_nt: TGTGCCAGCTCACCACCGGGGCGGAATGAGCAGTTCTTC
v_call: TRBV7-2; j_call: TRBJ2-7; d_call: NA; clone_size: NA; cdr3_length: 13; cdr3_aa: CASSLIPSYEQYF; cdr3_nt: TGTGCCAGCAGCTTAATCCCGAGCTACGAGCAGTACTTC
v_call: TRBV27; j_call: TRBJ2-2; d_call: TRBD2; clone_size: NA; cdr3_length: 20; cdr3_aa: CASSPIPPTSGRLNTGELFF; cdr3_nt: TGTGCCAGCAGTCCCATTCCCCCCACTAGCGGACGGCTGAACACCGGGGAGCTGTTTTTT